This TCR beta chain was sequenced for a study of blood T cell repertoires in COVID-19. At the level of the study: Samples of COVID-19 (acute and convalescent) were obtained from the United States, Italy and Spain. T cells, B-cell-depleted T cells, or PBMCs supplied cDNA or gDNA.

This CDR3 is 15 amino acids long. CDR1 is SGHTS, CDR2 YDEGEE, per germline. V gave up 5 bases and J gave up 2 bases; unmatched junction bases: 6. How the authors handled the data: Reference gene primer amplification gave nucleated cell count estimates. The table came from immunoSEQ multiplex PCR; TCRdb's copy has only in-frame clones and leaves some out. V and J calls and clone size come straight from that table; D and trimming were deduced from the DNA. The repertoire holds roughly 250,000 clones, with around 89% as singletons. This clone showed up just once. The sequenced sample was peripheral blood. The gene calls are TRBV5-8 and TRBJ1-5; 8 nucleotides match TRBD1. This TCR was sampled from a man younger than 40 with acute or convalescent COVID-19. The CDR3, as DNA: TGTGCCAGCAGTCCGGGACAGGCGCGCAATCAGCCCCAGCATTTT. It is translated as CASSPGQARNQPQHF. Using reference TRBV5-8 and TRBJ1-5 for the parts outside the CDR3, the full variable domain is EAGVTQSPTHLIKTRGQQATLRCSPISGHTSVYWYQQALGLGLQFLLWYDEGEERNRGNFPPRFSGRQFPNYSSELNVNALELEDSALYLCASSPGQARNQPQHFGDGTRLSIL.